The 27 T cell receptor beta chains listed next were all sequenced from one sample in a study of cytomegalovirus exposure and HLA in healthy donors. PCR primers comprised 60 Vbeta and 13 Jbeta primers. Profiling relied on immunoSEQ multiplex PCR, and the TCRdb table lists in-frame clones only, not all of them. This table has approximately 150,000 clones, around 68% appearing once. Sequencing was performed on PBMCs. Source of these receptors: a man aged 50 to 60 in good health and CMV-seronegative.

The gene calls are TRBV7-2 and TRBJ2-7; the match to TRBD2 covers 7 bases. This CDR3 comprises 15 residues. Germline CDR1 and CDR2: SGHTA and FQGNSA. V dropped 6 bases and J dropped 3; count of bases not matched to a gene: 11. DNA of the CDR3: TGTGCCAGCAGGGGGGGAGGGGCCACCTTCTACGAGCAGTACTTC. Its translation: CASRGGGATFYEQYF.

The chain has TRBV7-9 and TRBJ2-1, with 8 bases fitting TRBD1. V lost 5 bases, J lost 4 bases, and 7 bases stayed unmatched. The germline gives CDR1 SEHNR, CDR2 FQNEAQ (reference sequence). The CDR3 is made up of 15 amino acids. The CDR3 sequence: CASSPPGQVYNEQFF. The CDR3 bases are TGTGCCAGCAGCCCTCCGGGACAGGTTTACAATGAGCAGTTCTTC.

V and J are TRBV19 and TRBJ2-5; TRBD1 matches at 7 bases. Losses at the gene ends were 1 base for V and 3 bases for J; bases not matched to a gene: 2. This CDR3 region has 14 residues. CDR1 LNHDA and CDR2 SQIVND come from the germline V gene (reference sequence). The CDR3 protein is CASSIVGTEETQYF. The CDR3 DNA is TGTGCCAGTAGTATAGTGGGGACAGAAGAGACCCAGTACTTC.

DNA of the CDR3: TGTGCCATCAGTGACCCGGGACAGGCCTCCTACGAGCAGTACTTC. Residues: CAISDPGQASYEQYF. V gene TRBV10-3 combines with J gene TRBJ2-7, with 8 bases that match TRBD1. J gave up 0 bases and V 3 bases, and 4 bases lay outside the gene matches. The CDR3 is 15 residues long. CDR1 and CDR2 from the germline V gene are ENHRY and SYGVKD.

The V and J genes are TRBV28 and TRBJ1-2; 9 bases match TRBD1. J gave up 3 bases and V 4 bases, and 6 bases lay outside the gene matches. The CDR3 length is 15 residues. Germline values: CDR1 MDHEN, CDR2 SYDVKM. The CDR3 DNA is TGTGCCAGCAGTTCCCCCGGGACAGGGCACTATGGCTACACCTTC. Encoded protein: CASSSPGTGHYGYTF.

This clone has just one count. Additional DNA sequences in this sample encode the identical CDR3. This chain connects TRBV10-3 to TRBJ1-2; TRBD1 matches 8 bases. The trim removed 4 bases at V and 4 bases at J, leaving 5 bases unmatched. Per germline, CDR1 ENHRY and CDR2 SYGVKD. This CDR3 has 14 amino acids. CDR3 DNA: TGTGCCATCAGTGTCGGACAGGGCGGCTATGGCTACACCTTC. This encodes CAISVGQGGYGYTF.

V gene TRBV4-1 combines with J gene TRBJ1-6, with TRBD1 identical over 8 bases. The CDR3 spans 18 residues. Germline-derived CDR1 and CDR2 are MGHRA and YSYEKL. V gave up 5 bases and J gave up 0 bases; unmatched junction bases: 9. CDR3 DNA sequence: TGCGCCAGCAGCGAAAGCAGGGGGCAGAGCTCCTATAATTCACCCCTCCACTTT. It specifies CASSESRGQSSYNSPLHF.

This clone was observed a few times. The chain is built from TRBV5-3 and TRBJ2-5; TRBD1 aligns across 11 bases. TRBV5-3 is an open reading frame whose function is uncertain. This CDR3 region has 14 residues. After removal of 4 bases from V and 3 bases from J, the junction contained 2 bases not matched to a gene. DNA for the CDR3: TGTGCCAGAAGCCAGGGACAGGGGGAAGAGACCCAGTACTTC. Amino acid sequence: CARSQGQGEETQYF.

The CDR3 loop reads CASSQEGGRGDTQYF. CDR3 DNA: TGCGCCAGCAGCCAAGAAGGGGGCAGGGGAGATACGCAGTATTTT. This chain connects TRBV4-1 to TRBJ2-3, with TRBD1 identical over 7 bases. The length of the CDR3 is 15 residues. With 0 bases clipped from V and 5 bases from J, the junction kept 5 bases outside the gene matches. CDR1 and CDR2 from the germline V gene are MGHRA and YSYEKL.

Only one count was recorded for this clone. The V gene is TRBV5-4, the J gene TRBJ2-1; no reliable D call. Between the trimmed V and J ends, which lost 4 bases and 7 bases, there was a span of 18 bases. The V gene's germline CDR1 is SGHNT and CDR2 YYREEE (reference sequence). The CDR3 runs to 15 residues. CDR3 sequence reads: CASSPIWADSNEQFF. The CDR3 region has the DNA TGTGCCAGCAGCCCAATTTGGGCCGATTCTAATGAGCAGTTCTTC.

This clone occurred once. The chain links TRBV6-5 to TRBJ1-1; possibly TRBD1 for D (5 bases). CDR3 length equals 15 residues. V was shortened by 0 bases and J by 4 bases, with 12 bases between the two germline ends. CDR1 and CDR2 from the germline V gene are MNHEY and SVGAGI. Here the CDR3 DNA reads TGTGCCAGCAGTTACTCGCGGGGGGGGAGCACTGAAGCTTTCTTT. Translating it yields CASSYSRGGSTEAFF.

J is TRBJ1-2 and V is TRBV2, with TRBD1 as a possible D gene (5 bases). The CDR3 consists of 13 residues. Per germline, CDR1 SNHLY and CDR2 FYNNEI. The V gene lost 7 bases and the J gene lost 4 bases, with 13 bases spanning the gap. CDR3 residues: CASTPTVVYGYTF. DNA for the CDR3: TGTGCCAGCACTCCGACAGTGGTCTATGGCTACACCTTC. Using reference TRBV2 and TRBJ1-2 for the parts outside the CDR3, the full variable domain is EPEVTQTPSHQVTQMGQEVILRCVPISNHLYFYWYRQILGQKVEFLVSFYNNEISEKSEIFDDQFSVERPDGSNFTLKIRSTKLEDSAMYFCASTPTVVYGYTFGSGTRLTVV.

The rearrangement links TRBV5-5 to TRBJ2-5; TRBD2 matches at 7 bases. V was pared by 0 bases and J by 5 bases, with 10 bases of the junction left unmatched. The CDR3 is 16 residues long. Germline V gene lookup returns CDR1 SGHKS and CDR2 YYEKEE (reference sequence). CDR3 protein: CASSLAKTSEGETQYF. CDR3 sequence (DNA): TGTGCCAGCAGCTTGGCCAAAACTAGCGAGGGGGAGACCCAGTACTTC.

The rearrangement uses TRBV2 and TRBJ2-5; 7 positions agree with TRBD1. This CDR3 has 16 amino acids. V was pared by 4 bases and J by 0 bases, with 8 bases of the junction left unmatched. CDR1 is SNHLY and CDR2 is FYNNEI in the germline V gene. The CDR3 sequence: CASSADRVANQETQYF. CDR3 in DNA: TGTGCCAGCAGTGCCGACAGGGTCGCTAACCAAGAGACCCAGTACTTC.

The chain couples TRBV11-2 to TRBJ2-5, with 8 nucleotides matching TRBD2. The CDR3 is 15 amino acids. J was trimmed by 4 bases and V by 2 bases; bases with no gene match: 6. The germline gives CDR1 SGHAT, CDR2 FQNNGV. CDR3 sequence: CASSLIRGGGETQYF. CDR3 coding DNA: TGTGCCAGCAGCTTAATCCGGGGGGGCGGAGAGACCCAGTACTTC.

This clone was picked up one time. The rearrangement links TRBV14 to TRBJ2-1; TRBD2 aligns across 14 bases. Germline assignment: CDR1 SGHDN and CDR2 FVKESK. V gave up 2 bases and J gave up 0 bases; unmatched junction bases: 3. CDR3 length: 18 amino acids. DNA of the CDR3: TGTGCCAGCAGCCAACGACTAGCGGGGGGGCCCTCCTACAATGAGCAGTTCTTC. Its protein product is CASSQRLAGGPSYNEQFF. Full variable domain (remainder filled in from reference TRBV14 and TRBJ2-1): EAGVTQFPSHSVIEKGQTVTLRCDPISGHDNLYWYRRVMGKEIKFLLHFVKESKQDESGMPNNRFLAERTGGTYSTLKVQPAELEDSGVYFCASSQRLAGGPSYNEQFFGPGTRLTVL.

In DNA, the CDR3 is TGTGCCAGCAGCTACACAGGGTCCGCGGCTGGCTACACCTTC. Amino acid sequence: CASSYTGSAAGYTF. The chain has TRBV7-2 and TRBJ1-2; TRBD1 might be the D (6 bases). The CDR3 is 14 amino acids. Germline values: CDR1 SGHTA, CDR2 FQGNSA. The V end was cut by 4 bases, the J end by 7 bases, with 16 bases between.

The rearrangement uses TRBV5-1 and TRBJ2-1; TRBD2 aligns across 13 bases. CDR1 and CDR2 (germline): SGHRS, YFSETQ. CDR3 length: 16 residues. Trimming took 0 bases from V and 3 from J; bases not matched to a gene: 0. Here the CDR3 reads CASSLGLAGGYNEQFF. The CDR3 DNA is TGCGCCAGCAGCTTGGGACTAGCGGGGGGCTACAATGAGCAGTTCTTC. Full variable domain (remainder filled in from reference TRBV5-1 and TRBJ2-1): KAGVTQTPRYLIKTRGQQVTLSCSPISGHRSVSWYQQTPGQGLQFLFEYFSETQRNKGNFPGRFSGRQFSNSRSEMNVSTLELGDSALYLCASSLGLAGGYNEQFFGPGTRLTVL.

This clone appeared a few times. The V gene is TRBV18, the J gene TRBJ2-1; 11 bases align to TRBD2. Unmatched junction bases numbered 7, after V lost 8 bases and J lost 4 bases. This CDR3 is built from 15 residues. Germline CDR1 and CDR2: KGHSH and LQKENI. CDR3 nucleotides: TGTGCCAGCCAGACGGGACTAGCGGCTTACAATGAGCAGTTCTTC. This sequence encodes CASQTGLAAYNEQFF.

CDR3 region: CSVGATATNEKLFF. The CDR3 bases are TGCAGCGTTGGGGCGACAGCAACTAATGAAAAACTGTTTTTT. The chain uses TRBV29-1 and TRBJ1-4; a weak D match, TRBD1 (5 bases). Trimming cost V 4 bases and J 0 bases, with 9 bases left between them. The germline V gene has CDR1 SQVTM and CDR2 ANQGSEA. The length of the CDR3 is 14 residues. Looking up the rest from reference TRBV29-1 and TRBJ1-4 gives the full variable domain: SAVISQKPSRDICQRGTSLTIQCQVDSQVTMMFWYRQQPGQSLTLIATANQGSEATYESGFVIDKFPISRPNLTFSTLTVSNMSPEDSSIYLCSVGATATNEKLFFGSGTQLSVL.

The V gene is TRBV28, the J gene TRBJ1-2; the D is unclear. The CDR3 contains 15 residues. The germline V gene encodes CDR1 MDHEN and CDR2 SYDVKM. V was cut by 6 bases and J by 2 bases, with 16 bases left in between. The CDR3 DNA is TGTGCCAGCAGCTTTTCCGCTCCACAGAACTATGGCTACACCTTC. Translated, it gives CASSFSAPQNYGYTF.

The J gene is TRBJ2-7, the V gene TRBV5-6; D not certain. The CDR3 extends over 13 amino acids. The V gene lost 4 bases and the J gene lost 1 base, with 9 bases spanning the gap. Germline lookup yields CDR1 SGHDT and CDR2 YYEEEE. CDR3: CASSVLLSYEQYF. Written as DNA, the CDR3 is TGTGCCAGCAGCGTCCTACTTTCCTACGAGCAGTACTTC.

The V gene is TRBV15, the J gene TRBJ1-6; tentative D call: TRBD1 (5 bases). Per germline, CDR1 LNHNV and CDR2 YYDKDF (reference sequence). The germline V and J ends were trimmed by 5 bases and 1 base, with 12 bases remaining between them. This CDR3 region has 16 residues. The CDR3 is CATSGVGGSYNSPLHF. In nucleotides, the CDR3 is TGTGCCACCAGCGGAGTGGGGGGATCCTATAATTCACCCCTCCACTTT.

The chain employs TRBV2 and TRBJ2-3; no definite D call. Germline CDR1 is SNHLY and CDR2 is FYNNEI. Between the trimmed V and J ends, which lost 6 bases and 0 bases, there was a span of 10 bases. This CDR3 region has 14 residues. Here the CDR3 DNA reads TGTGCCAGCAGGAAAAGCGAGAGCACAGATACGCAGTATTTT. As protein: CASRKSESTDTQYF.

This clone was counted a few times. The rearrangement uses TRBV9 and TRBJ2-1; no reliable D call. Germline V gene sequence: CDR1 SGDLS, CDR2 YYNGEE. The CDR3 contains 14 residues. Trimming left V 0 bases short and J 0 bases short, with 4 bases between. CDR3 amino acids: CASSVASSYNEQFF. CDR3 DNA: TGTGCCAGCAGCGTAGCCAGCTCCTACAATGAGCAGTTCTTC.

The rearrangement joins TRBV18 to TRBJ1-2, with D perhaps matching TRBD1 (6 bases). V lost 5 bases and J lost 3, with 13 bases in between. Germline V CDR1 and CDR2: KGHSH, LQKENI. CDR3 size: 14 residues. CDR3 sequence (DNA): TGTGCCAGCTCATTACAGGGAAGTCACTATGGCTACACCTTC. Translation: CASSLQGSHYGYTF.

The chain uses TRBV5-1 and TRBJ1-3, with TRBD1 matching 7 bases. J lost 3 bases, V lost 4 bases, and 7 bases had no gene match. Per germline, CDR1 SGHRS and CDR2 YFSETQ. The CDR3 sequence is 15 residues long. CDR3 residues: CASSTTGTDGNTIYF. CDR3 in DNA: TGCGCCAGCAGCACCACCGGGACAGATGGAAACACCATATATTTT.